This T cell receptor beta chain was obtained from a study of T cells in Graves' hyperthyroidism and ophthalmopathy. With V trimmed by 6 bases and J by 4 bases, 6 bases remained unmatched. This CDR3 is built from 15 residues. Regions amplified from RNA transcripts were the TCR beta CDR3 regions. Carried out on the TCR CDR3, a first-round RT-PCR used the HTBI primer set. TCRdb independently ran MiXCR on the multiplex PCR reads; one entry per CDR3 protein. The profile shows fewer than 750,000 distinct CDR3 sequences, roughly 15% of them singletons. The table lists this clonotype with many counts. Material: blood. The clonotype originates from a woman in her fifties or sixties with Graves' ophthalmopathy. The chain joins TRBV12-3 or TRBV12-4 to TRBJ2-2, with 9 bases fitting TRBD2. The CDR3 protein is CASSSGGRVTGELFF. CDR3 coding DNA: TGTGCCAGCAGCTCCGGCGGGAGGGTCACCGGGGAGCTGTTTTTT.